This record looks at one T cell receptor (beta chain) sequence and its context. Its recognized antigen is unknown. One base away there is no much larger clone; base qualities are not given. This sample stems from a study of blood T cell repertoires in COVID-19 (TCRdb year 2020). Notes on the research overall: The collaborator samples originated in the United States, Italy and Spain and spanned the acute and convalescent phases of COVID-19. The material from the prospective study consisted of cDNA or gDNA derived from T cells, B-cell-depleted T cells, or PBMCs. Deeply sampled blood TCRbeta repertoires from subjects exposed to, actively infected with, or recovered from COVID-19 were included in the dataset. The repertoires were made available in a free public database intended to serve as a resource for research on the immune response to SARS-CoV-2. Samples came from the ongoing ImmuneRACE study (first 160 participants) plus 1,254 subjects from 6 global collaborators. Nearly every sample came with metadata listing a de-identified subject ID, COVID-19 status, age in years and sex. Where available, HLA class I and class II types were obtained from metadata supplied by the sample provider rather than from assay-based typing.

At one collaborating source in Seattle, patients were enrolled during active infection and were followed longitudinally through the course of disease. Each collaborating institution followed its own protocols to collect whole blood in K2EDTA tubes. For TCRbeta analysis, collaborators shipped samples as frozen whole blood, isolated PBMCs, or DNA extracted from either of those sample types. Study-wide conclusions, independent of this receptor: The amount of clinical and demographic metadata varied by source and participant and was provided uncurated.

TCRbeta CDR3 regions were amplified from genomic DNA by means of the immunoSEQ Assay, a bias-controlled multiplex PCR. In the paper's pipeline: The number of nucleated cells in each sample was estimated by amplification of reference gene primers within the assay. To quantify the absolute abundance of each unique TCRbeta CDR3 rearrangement, sequence reads were collapsed and filtered. For each sample, productive Simpson clonality was calculated by taking the square root of Simpson's diversity index across productive rearrangements. TCRdb took over this immuneACCESS table, retaining in-frame rearrangements with V and J assigned. Such tables are incomplete; in checked studies, under half of the missing clones stem from an unresolved V gene, and the remainder is unexplained. That table supplies the V and J calls and clone size; D and trimming were determined from the DNA. For this sample the table gives 250,000 to 350,000 clones, of which around 90% were detected only once. The ten largest clones take up approximately 7.5% of the sample.

This receptor was taken from a woman under 40 with COVID-19, enrolled during active disease. Source material: peripheral blood.

The nucleotide sequence is TGTGCCAGCACCCCACCGGGTAGCAATCAGCCCCAGCATTTT. This sequence encodes CASTPPGSNQPQHF. Here the chain combines TRBV2 and TRBJ1-5; no D gene can be assigned with confidence. According to the germline V gene, CDR1 reads SNHLY and CDR2 reads FYNNEI. From the cysteine up to the phenylalanine, the CDR3 has a length of 14 residues. Only the CDR3 portion is preserved as DNA: 42 bases, with reading frame beginning at the first base. The germline ends are 10 bases apart after V is trimmed by 7 bases and J by 0 bases.